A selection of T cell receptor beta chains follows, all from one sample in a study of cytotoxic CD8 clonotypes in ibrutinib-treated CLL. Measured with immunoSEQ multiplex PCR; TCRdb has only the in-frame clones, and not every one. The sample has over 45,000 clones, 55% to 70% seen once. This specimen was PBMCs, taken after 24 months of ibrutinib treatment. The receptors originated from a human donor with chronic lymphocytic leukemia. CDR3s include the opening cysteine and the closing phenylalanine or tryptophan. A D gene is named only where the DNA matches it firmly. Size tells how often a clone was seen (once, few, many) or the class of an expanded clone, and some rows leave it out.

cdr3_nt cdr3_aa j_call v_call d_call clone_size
TGTGCCAGCAGTACTGGACAGGGGGTCGGAAACACCATATATTTT CASSTGQGVGNTIYF TRBJ1-3 TRBV6-6 TRBD1 -
TGTGCCAGCATCAAGGGACAGAGGACAGATACGCAGTATTTT CASIKGQRTDTQYF TRBJ2-3 TRBV6-1 TRBD1 many
TGTGCCAGTATTACGACCCACGGGACTACTTGGACGGGTGAAGCTTTCTTT CASITTHGTTWTGEAFF TRBJ1-1 TRBV19 - many
TGTGCCAGCAGCTTAGATGGGACAGGGGATCTGCGGGGAAACACCGGGGAGCTGTTTTTT CASSLDGTGDLRGNTGELFF TRBJ2-2 TRBV11-2 TRBD1 many
TGTGCCAGCAGCGCGAGGGGACTAGCGGGAGGTGAAGGAAAGACCCAGTACTTC CASSARGLAGGEGKTQYF TRBJ2-5 TRBV11-1 TRBD2 -
TGTGCCAGCAGTAACCTCAGGGGATTACTTACTGAAGCTTTCTTT CASSNLRGLLTEAFF TRBJ1-1 TRBV27 - -
TGTGCCAGCAAAGACAATGAGCAGTTCTTC CASKDNEQFF TRBJ2-1 TRBV28 - once
TGTGCCAGCAGCTTAGCGTCCGGGACCGGCAATGAGCAGTTCTTC CASSLASGTGNEQFF TRBJ2-1 TRBV7-2 - -
TGTGCCATCAGTCCCTCGGGGGGGACAGCCCCAGATACGCAGTATTTT CAISPSGGTAPDTQYF TRBJ2-3 TRBV10-3 - -
TGTGCCAGCAGTTTATCAAAGGGAGGATATGGCTACACCTTC CASSLSKGGYGYTF TRBJ1-2 TRBV28 - few
TGTGCCAGCAGCCAAAACAGCTTCTACGAGCAGTACTTC CASSQNSFYEQYF TRBJ2-7 TRBV7-2 - once
TGCAGCGTTGTCAGGGGGAACACTGAAGCTTTCTTT CSVVRGNTEAFF TRBJ1-1 TRBV29-1 - few
TGTGCCAGCTCACCTCGAGGACTAGACGTAACAGATACGCAGTATTTT CASSPRGLDVTDTQYF TRBJ2-3 TRBV18 TRBD2 -
TGTGCCAGCAGCCCCCTGGAGATTTCGGAGACCCAGTACTTC CASSPLEISETQYF TRBJ2-5 TRBV7-7 - -
TGTGCCAGCAGTTTACTAGCGGGAGGGCTGAAACCCACAGATACGCAGTATTTT CASSLLAGGLKPTDTQYF TRBJ2-3 TRBV28 TRBD2 -
TGCAGCGTACCCCCCGGACAGGGCAACTATGGCTACACCTTC CSVPPGQGNYGYTF TRBJ1-2 TRBV29-1 TRBD1 -
TGCGCCAGCAGCTTGGGGCGGGGGCTCTCCACCGGGGAGCTGTTTTTT CASSLGRGLSTGELFF TRBJ2-2 TRBV5-1 - -
TGCGCCAGCAGCGTCGGGACAGGGTTCATGAACACTGAAGCTTTCTTT CASSVGTGFMNTEAFF TRBJ1-1 TRBV5-1 TRBD1 few
TGTGCCAGCAGCCGTATAGGACAGGGGACAGATACGCAGTATTTT CASSRIGQGTDTQYF TRBJ2-3 TRBV7-8 TRBD1 many
TGTGCCAGCAGCTTATACGTCTCGGTAAACACCGGGGAGCTGTTTTTT CASSLYVSVNTGELFF TRBJ2-2 TRBV7-9 - -
TGTGCCAGCAGCTTCCGGGACAGGGGCGGAAAACTGTTTTTT CASSFRDRGGKLFF TRBJ1-4 TRBV5-6 TRBD1 -
TGTGCCATCCAGAGTTACAATGAGCAGTTCTTC CAIQSYNEQFF TRBJ2-1 TRBV6-1 - -
TGTGCCAGCAGCACAACGGCCCAGTACGAGCAGTACTTC CASSTTAQYEQYF TRBJ2-7 TRBV10-3 - -
TGTGCCAGTAGTATAGGGAGGACAGGGACGAACACCGGGGAGCTGTTTTTT CASSIGRTGTNTGELFF TRBJ2-2 TRBV19 TRBD1 few
TGTGCCAGCAGTTACTTAAACGGGGAGCTGTTTTTT CASSYLNGELFF TRBJ2-2 TRBV6-6 - few
TGTGCCAGCAGCTTAGGGCGAACGGGGACAGCCTTCGGGGAGCTGTTTTTT CASSLGRTGTAFGELFF TRBJ2-2 TRBV7-2 TRBD1 -
TGTACCAGTAGTATAGGAGGACAGGGCTCCTACGAGCGGTACTTC CTSSIGGQGSYERYF TRBJ2-7 TRBV19 TRBD1 -
TGTGCCAGCAGGGGGGTGAACACCGGGGAGCTGTTTTTT CASRGVNTGELFF TRBJ2-2 TRBV6-6 - -
TGTGCCAGCAGTTACGGTCCAGGGGCTGGCTACACCTTC CASSYGPGAGYTF TRBJ1-2 TRBV6-5 - -
TGTGCCAGTAGTGGCACCCGCAACACCTACGAGCAGTACTTC CASSGTRNTYEQYF TRBJ2-7 TRBV19 - -
TGCGCCAGCAGCTCTGACGGCTTAAACCAAGAGACCCAGTACTTC CASSSDGLNQETQYF TRBJ2-5 TRBV5-1 - -
TGCAGCGTCAAGGGCGTCGGGGAAAAACTGTTTTTT CSVKGVGEKLFF TRBJ1-4 TRBV29-1 - -
TGTGCCACCCAAAGTGGTTTAGCCAAAAACATTCAGTACTTC CATQSGLAKNIQYF TRBJ2-4 TRBV28 - many